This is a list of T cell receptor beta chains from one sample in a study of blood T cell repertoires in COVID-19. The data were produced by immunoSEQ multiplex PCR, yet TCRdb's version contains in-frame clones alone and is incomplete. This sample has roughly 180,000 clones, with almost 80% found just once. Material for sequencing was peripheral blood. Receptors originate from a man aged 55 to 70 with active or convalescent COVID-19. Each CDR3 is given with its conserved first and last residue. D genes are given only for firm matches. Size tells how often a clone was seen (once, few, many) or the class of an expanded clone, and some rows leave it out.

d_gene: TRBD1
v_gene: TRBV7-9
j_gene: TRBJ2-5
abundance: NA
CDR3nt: TGTGCCAGCAGCCGACAGGGGCAAGAGACCCAGTACTTC
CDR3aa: CASSRQGQETQYF

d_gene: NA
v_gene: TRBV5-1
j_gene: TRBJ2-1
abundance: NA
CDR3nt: TGCGCCAGCAGCCGGAGGTGGCCTGAGCAGTTCTTC
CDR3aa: CASSRRWPEQFF

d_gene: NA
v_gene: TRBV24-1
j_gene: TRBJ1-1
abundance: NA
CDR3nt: TGTGCCACCAGTGATTCGGGGAGGCAATCTGAAGCTTTCTTT
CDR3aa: CATSDSGRQSEAFF

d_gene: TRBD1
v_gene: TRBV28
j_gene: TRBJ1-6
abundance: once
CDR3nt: TGTGCCAGCAGTTTAAGAAGGGACAGGGGCTCCTATAATTCACCCCTCCACTTT
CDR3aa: CASSLRRDRGSYNSPLHF

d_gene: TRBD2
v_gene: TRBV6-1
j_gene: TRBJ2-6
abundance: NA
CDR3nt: TGTGCCAGCAGTGAAGCTGGGGGACTAGCGGTCCTTTACTTACCATCTGGGGCCAACGTCCTGACTTTC
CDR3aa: CASSEAGGLAVLYLPSGANVLTF

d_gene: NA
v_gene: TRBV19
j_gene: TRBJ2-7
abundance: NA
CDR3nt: TGTGCCAGTAGTAGCCGTACGGACGAGCAGTACTTC
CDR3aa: CASSSRTDEQYF

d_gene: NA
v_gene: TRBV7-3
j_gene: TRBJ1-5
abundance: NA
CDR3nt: TGTGCCAGCAGCTTAATGGCCAATCAGCCCCAGCATTTT
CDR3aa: CASSLMANQPQHF

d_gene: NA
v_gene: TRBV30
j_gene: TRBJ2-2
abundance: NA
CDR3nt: TGTGCCTGGAGTCCTTGGCTCCCGAACACCGGGGAGCTGTTTTTT
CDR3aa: CAWSPWLPNTGELFF

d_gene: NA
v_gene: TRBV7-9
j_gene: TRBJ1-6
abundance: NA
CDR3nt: TGTGCCAGCAGCTTCGGGGGAGGATCACCCCTCCACTTT
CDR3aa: CASSFGGGSPLHF

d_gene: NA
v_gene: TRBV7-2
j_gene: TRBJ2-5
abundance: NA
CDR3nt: TGTGCCAGCAGCTTAGTCTCCCAAGAGACCCAGTACTTC
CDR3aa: CASSLVSQETQYF

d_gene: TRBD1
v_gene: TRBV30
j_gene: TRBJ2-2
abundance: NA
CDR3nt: TGTGCCTGGAGTCCGGACAGGGGACGCACCGGGGAGCTGTTTTTT
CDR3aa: CAWSPDRGRTGELFF

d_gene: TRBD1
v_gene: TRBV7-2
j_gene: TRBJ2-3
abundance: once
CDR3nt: TGTGCCAGCAGCCTTCGGACAGGGGGGGCGTACACAGATACGCAGTATTTT
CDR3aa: CASSLRTGGAYTDTQYF

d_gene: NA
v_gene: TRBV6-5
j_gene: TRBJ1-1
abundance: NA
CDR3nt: TGTGCCAGCAGTTACTCGTTTCAAAACACTGAAGCTTTCTTT
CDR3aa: CASSYSFQNTEAFF

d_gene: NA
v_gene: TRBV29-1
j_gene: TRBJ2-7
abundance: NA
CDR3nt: TGCAGCGTTGCCGCCAGCGGGTACGGGCAGTACTTC
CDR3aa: CSVAASGYGQYF

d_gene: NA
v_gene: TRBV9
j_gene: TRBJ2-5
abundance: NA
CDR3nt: TGTGCCAGCAGCCTCTCTCCCTCGGGGGAGACCCAGTACTTC
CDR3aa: CASSLSPSGETQYF

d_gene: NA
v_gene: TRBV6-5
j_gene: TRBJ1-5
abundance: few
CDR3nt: TGTGCCAGCAGTCCCCCACATAGCAATCAGCCCCAGCATTTT
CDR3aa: CASSPPHSNQPQHF

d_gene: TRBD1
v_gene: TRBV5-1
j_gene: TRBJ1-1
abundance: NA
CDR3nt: TGCGCCAGCAGCGTCCCGGGACAGGATTCTAACACTGAAGCTTTCTTT
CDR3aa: CASSVPGQDSNTEAFF

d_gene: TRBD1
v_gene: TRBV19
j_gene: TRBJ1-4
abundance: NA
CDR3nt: TGTGCCAGTAGAGATACAGGGGGCCGGGAAAAACTGTTTTTT
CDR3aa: CASRDTGGREKLFF

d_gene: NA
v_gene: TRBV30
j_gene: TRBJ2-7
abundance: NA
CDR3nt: TGTGCCTGGAGTCGCGGGACTGAGGGAACCGAGCAGTACTTC
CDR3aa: CAWSRGTEGTEQYF

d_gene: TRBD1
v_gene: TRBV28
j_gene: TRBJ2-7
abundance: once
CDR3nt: TGTGCCAGCAGTTCCCCCGCACCACGACAGGGCCTCGTACTCTACGAGCAGTACTTC
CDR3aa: CASSSPAPRQGLVLYEQYF

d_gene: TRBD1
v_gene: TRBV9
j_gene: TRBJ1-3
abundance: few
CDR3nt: TGTGCCAGCAGCGGCCGGGACAGGGTTCGGCTTGGAAACACCATATATTTT
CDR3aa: CASSGRDRVRLGNTIYF

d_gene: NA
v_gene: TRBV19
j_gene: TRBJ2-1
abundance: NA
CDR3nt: TGTGCCAGTAGTACAGGGAGGTTCAACAATGAGCAGTTCTTC
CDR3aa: CASSTGRFNNEQFF

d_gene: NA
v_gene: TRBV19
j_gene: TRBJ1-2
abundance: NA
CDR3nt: TGTGCCAGTAGATTAGACAGTCTCAAACCCGGCTACACCTTC
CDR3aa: CASRLDSLKPGYTF

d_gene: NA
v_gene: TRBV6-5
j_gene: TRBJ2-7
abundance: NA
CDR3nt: TGTGCCAGCAGCATCAAGGAGTACGAGCAGTACTTC
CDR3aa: CASSIKEYEQYF

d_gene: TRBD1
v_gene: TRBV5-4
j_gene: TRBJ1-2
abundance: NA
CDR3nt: TGTGCCAGCATACAAGCGGTTACAGGGGATAACTATGGCTACACCTTC
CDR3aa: CASIQAVTGDNYGYTF

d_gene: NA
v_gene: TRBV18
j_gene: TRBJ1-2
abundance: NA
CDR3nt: TGTGCCAGCTCACCAGGCGGGGACTTCTATGGCTACACCTTC
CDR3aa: CASSPGGDFYGYTF

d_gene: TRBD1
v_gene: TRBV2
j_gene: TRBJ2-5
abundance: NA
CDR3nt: TGTGCCAGCCAAAACCCCGGGACAGGTCAAGAGACCCAGTACTTC
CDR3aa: CASQNPGTGQETQYF

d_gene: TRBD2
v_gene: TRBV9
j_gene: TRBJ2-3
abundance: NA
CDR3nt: TGTGCCAGCAGCCCCCCCCAAAGCGGGGGGGGCCCCACAGATACGCAGTATTTT
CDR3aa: CASSPPQSGGGPTDTQYF

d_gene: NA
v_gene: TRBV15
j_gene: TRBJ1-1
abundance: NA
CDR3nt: TGTGCCACCAAGACAGGAGTAGCTGAAGCTTTCTTT
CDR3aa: CATKTGVAEAFF